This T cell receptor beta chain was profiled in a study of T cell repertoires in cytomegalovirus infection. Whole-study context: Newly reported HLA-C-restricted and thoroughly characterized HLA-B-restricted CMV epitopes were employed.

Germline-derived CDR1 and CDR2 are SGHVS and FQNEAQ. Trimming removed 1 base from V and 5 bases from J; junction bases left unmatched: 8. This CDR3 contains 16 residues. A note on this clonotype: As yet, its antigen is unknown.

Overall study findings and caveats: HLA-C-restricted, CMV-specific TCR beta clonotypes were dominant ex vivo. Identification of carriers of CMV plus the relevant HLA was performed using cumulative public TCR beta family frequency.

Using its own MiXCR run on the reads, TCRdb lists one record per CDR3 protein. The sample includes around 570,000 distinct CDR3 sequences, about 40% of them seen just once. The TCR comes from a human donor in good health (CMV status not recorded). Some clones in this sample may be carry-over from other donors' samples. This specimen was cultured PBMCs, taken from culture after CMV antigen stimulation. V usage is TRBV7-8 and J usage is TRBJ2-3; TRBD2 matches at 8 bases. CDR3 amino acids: CASSLGQREMRDTQYF. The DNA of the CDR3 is TGTGCCAGCAGCTTAGGACAGCGGGAGATGAGAGATACGCAGTATTTT.